Listed below are T cell receptor beta chains from one sample, sequenced in a study of T cells in Graves' hyperthyroidism and ophthalmopathy. MiXCR, applied by TCRdb to the multiplex PCR reads, yields one record per CDR3 protein. The sample comprises about 720,000 distinct CDR3 sequences, 16% of which are singletons, and 8.4% rests with the top ten. The material sequenced was blood. The receptors were sampled from a man aged 18 to 35 with Graves' hyperthyroidism. Both conserved end residues are part of each CDR3. The D gene is left open where the match is weak. Clone size is shown for a subset of rows, as once, few, many or a class of expanded clone.

D gene	V gene	clone size	J gene	CDR3 protein	CDR3 DNA
NA	TRBV27	few	TRBJ1-6	CASSSAQTADSPLHF	TGTGCCAGCAGTTCAGCGCAGACAGCCGACTCACCCCTCCACTTT
TRBD2	TRBV3-1	few	TRBJ2-1	CASSQRRLAGRGSYNEQFF	TGTGCCAGCAGCCAACGGAGGCTAGCGGGACGGGGGTCCTACAATGAGCAGTTCTTC
TRBD1	TRBV29-1	NA	TRBJ2-3	CSASGQGAGDTQYF	TGCAGCGCCTCGGGACAGGGGGCAGGAGATACGCAGTATTTT
NA	TRBV28	NA	TRBJ2-7	CASIAGSEQYF	TGTGCCAGCATCGCAGGTAGCGAGCAGTACTTC
TRBD1	TRBV20-1	NA	TRBJ1-5	CSATGQGGNQPQHF	TGCAGTGCTACGGGACAGGGAGGCAATCAGCCCCAGCATTTT
NA	TRBV29-1	many	TRBJ2-7	CSVEDRDEGSYEQYF	TGCAGCGTTGAAGATCGAGACGAAGGGTCCTACGAGCAGTACTTC
NA	TRBV7-3	few	TRBJ2-7	CASSSWEGQLGQVYEQYF	TGTGCCAGCAGCTCCTGGGAAGGGCAGCTGGGCCAGGTTTACGAGCAGTACTTC
TRBD2	TRBV7-9	few	TRBJ2-2	CASSSGLGFAGELFF	TGTGCCAGCAGCTCTGGACTAGGTTTTGCCGGGGAGCTGTTTTTT
NA	TRBV6-2/TRBV6-3	many	TRBJ2-2	CASSRLAGANTGELFF	TGTGCCAGCAGCCGTTTGGCAGGAGCGAACACCGGGGAGCTGTTTTTT
TRBD2	TRBV12-3/TRBV12-4	many	TRBJ2-5	CASSPGTSGTRETQYF	TGTGCCAGCAGCCCTGGGACTAGCGGGACGAGAGAGACCCAGTACTTC
NA	TRBV27	NA	TRBJ1-1	CASSLRAGNTEAFF	TGTGCCAGCAGTTTACGCGCGGGGAACACTGAAGCTTTCTTT
NA	TRBV20-1	NA	TRBJ2-5	CSAASLGTPQETQYF	TGCAGTGCCGCGAGCCTGGGGACACCTCAAGAGACCCAGTACTTC
TRBD1	TRBV7-3	many	TRBJ2-5	CASSPGRGRGETQYF	TGTGCCAGCAGCCCCGGCAGGGGGCGCGGGGAGACCCAGTACTTC
TRBD1	TRBV24-1	many	TRBJ2-1	CATSDPQGTGMYEQFF	TGTGCCACCAGTGATCCTCAGGGGACAGGGATGTATGAGCAGTTCTTC
TRBD2	TRBV6-5	many	TRBJ2-1	CASSYSLADDEQFF	TGTGCCAGCAGTTACTCACTAGCGGATGATGAGCAGTTCTTC
NA	TRBV3-1	few	TRBJ1-4	CASSRRDGPVEEKLFF	TGTGCCAGCAGCCGCCGAGACGGACCCGTGGAGGAAAAACTGTTTTTT
NA	TRBV18	few	TRBJ2-1	CASSHIPGEEQFF	TGTGCCAGCTCACATATACCAGGGGAGGAGCAGTTCTTC
NA	TRBV6-1	NA	TRBJ1-1	CASRVIGGNTEAFF	TGTGCCAGCCGTGTGATAGGCGGAAACACTGAAGCTTTCTTT
NA	TRBV20-1	NA	TRBJ2-7	CSASPVGLYEQYF	TGCAGTGCTAGTCCAGTAGGTCTCTACGAGCAGTACTTC
NA	TRBV10-3	NA	TRBJ1-2	CAISFQGSRGYTF	TGTGCCATCAGCTTCCAGGGCTCGAGGGGCTACACCTTC
NA	TRBV29-1	NA	TRBJ1-2	CSVDTNYGYTF	TGCAGCGTTGATACTAACTATGGCTACACCTTC
NA	TRBV10-3	few	TRBJ2-7	CAISEATGRSSYEQYF	TGTGCCATCAGTGAAGCGACAGGGAGGAGCTCCTACGAGCAGTACTTC
TRBD2	TRBV14	NA	TRBJ2-1	CASSHLASGFYNEQFF	TGTGCCAGCAGCCATTTGGCTAGCGGGTTCTACAATGAGCAGTTCTTC
NA	TRBV5-8	NA	TRBJ1-5	CASSLTEVGPPQHF	TGTGCCAGCAGCTTGACCGAGGTGGGGCCGCCCCAGCATTTT
TRBD2	TRBV2	many	TRBJ2-3	CASKTTSGRSDTQYF	TGTGCCAGCAAGACGACTAGCGGGAGATCGGATACGCAGTATTTT
NA	TRBV25-1	many	TRBJ1-2	CASEPSEEGGSYGYTF	TGTGCCAGCGAGCCCAGTGAGGAAGGGGGTAGCTATGGCTACACCTTC
TRBD1	TRBV6-1	many	TRBJ2-7	CAISGSGGSYEQYF	TGTGCCATCAGTGGTTCAGGGGGCTCCTACGAGCAGTACTTC
NA	TRBV20-1	many	TRBJ2-3	CSASSSAPDTQYF	TGCAGTGCTAGCTCCTCAGCCCCAGATACGCAGTATTTT
NA	TRBV11-2	NA	TRBJ2-1	CASSLTQWMNEQFF	TGTGCCAGCAGCTTAACTCAGTGGATGAATGAGCAGTTCTTC
NA	TRBV29-1	NA	TRBJ1-2	CSILQGGYTF	TGCAGCATTCTACAGGGTGGCTACACCTTC
TRBD2	TRBV5-5	NA	TRBJ2-7	CASSRTSATYEQYF	TGTGCCAGCAGCCGGACTAGCGCGACCTACGAGCAGTACTTC
NA	TRBV29-1	few	TRBJ2-5	CSVDPAYQETQYF	TGCAGCGTTGATCCAGCGTACCAAGAGACCCAGTACTTC
TRBD1	TRBV28	many	TRBJ2-2	CASRTTKRAGGLAGELFF	TGTGCCAGCCGAACGACGAAGAGGGCAGGGGGCCTAGCCGGGGAGCTGTTTTTT